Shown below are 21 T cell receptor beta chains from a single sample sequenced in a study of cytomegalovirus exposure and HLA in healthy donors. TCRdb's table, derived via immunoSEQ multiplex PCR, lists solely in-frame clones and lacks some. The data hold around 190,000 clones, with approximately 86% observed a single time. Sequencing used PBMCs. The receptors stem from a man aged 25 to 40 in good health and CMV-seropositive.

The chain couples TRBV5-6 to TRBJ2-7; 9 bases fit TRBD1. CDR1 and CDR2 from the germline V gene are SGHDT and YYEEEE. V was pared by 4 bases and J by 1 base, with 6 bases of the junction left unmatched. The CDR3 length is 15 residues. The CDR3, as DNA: TGTGCCAGCAGCATAACCGGGACAGGGTCCTACGAGCAGTACTTC. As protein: CASSITGTGSYEQYF.

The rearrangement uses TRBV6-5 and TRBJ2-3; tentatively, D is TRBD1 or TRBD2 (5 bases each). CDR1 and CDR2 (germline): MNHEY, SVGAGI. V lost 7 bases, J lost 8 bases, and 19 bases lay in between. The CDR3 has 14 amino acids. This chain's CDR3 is CASNQGPRRGTQYF. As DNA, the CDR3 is TGTGCCAGCAACCAGGGACCCCGTCGTGGTACGCAGTATTTT.

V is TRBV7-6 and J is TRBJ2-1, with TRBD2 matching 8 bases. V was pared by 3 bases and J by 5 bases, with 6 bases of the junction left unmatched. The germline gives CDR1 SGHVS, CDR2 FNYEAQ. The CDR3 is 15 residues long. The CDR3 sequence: CASSFALSGDNEQFF. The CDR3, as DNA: TGTGCCAGCAGCTTCGCTCTTAGCGGGGACAATGAGCAGTTCTTC.

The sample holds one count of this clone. CDR3 coding DNA: TGTGCCAGCAGCTTTCAATCCTACAATGAGCAGTTCTTC. Its protein is CASSFQSYNEQFF. The chain links TRBV7-6 to TRBJ2-1; D gene ambiguous. Germline V lookup: CDR1 SGHVS, CDR2 FNYEAQ. The CDR3 runs to 13 residues. Trimming stripped 3 bases from V and 1 base from J, with 4 bases between.

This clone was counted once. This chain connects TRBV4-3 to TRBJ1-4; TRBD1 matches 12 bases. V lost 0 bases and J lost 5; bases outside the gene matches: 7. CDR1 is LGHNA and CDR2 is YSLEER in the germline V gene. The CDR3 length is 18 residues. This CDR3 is CASSQDPGQGAGNEKLFF. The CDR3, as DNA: TGCGCCAGCAGCCAAGATCCGGGACAGGGGGCAGGCAATGAAAAACTGTTTTTT.

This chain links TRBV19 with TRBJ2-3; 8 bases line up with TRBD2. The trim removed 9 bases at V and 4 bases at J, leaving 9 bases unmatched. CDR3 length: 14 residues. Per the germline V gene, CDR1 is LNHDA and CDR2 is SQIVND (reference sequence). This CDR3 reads CASTSSGGPDTQYF. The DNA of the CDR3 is TGTGCCAGCACGTCGAGCGGGGGTCCAGATACGCAGTATTTT.

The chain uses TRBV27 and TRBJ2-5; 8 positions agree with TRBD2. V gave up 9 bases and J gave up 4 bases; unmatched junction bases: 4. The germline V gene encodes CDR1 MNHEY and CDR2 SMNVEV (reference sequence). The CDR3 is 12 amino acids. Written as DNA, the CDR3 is TGTGCCAGTTCGGGGGGGATAGAGACCCAGTACTTC. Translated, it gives CASSGGIETQYF.

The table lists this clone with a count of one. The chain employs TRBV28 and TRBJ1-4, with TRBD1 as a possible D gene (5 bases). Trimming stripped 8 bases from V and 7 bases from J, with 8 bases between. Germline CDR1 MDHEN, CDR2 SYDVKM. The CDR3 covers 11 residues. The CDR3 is CASSRGEKLFF. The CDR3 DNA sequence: TGTGCCAGCTCGAGGGGTGAAAAACTGTTTTTT.

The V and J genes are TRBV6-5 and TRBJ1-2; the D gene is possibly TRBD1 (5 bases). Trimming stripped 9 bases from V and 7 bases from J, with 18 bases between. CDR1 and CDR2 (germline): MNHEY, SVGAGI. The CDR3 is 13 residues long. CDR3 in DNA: TGTGCCAGTACACAGGTGAGGCGGCTTGGCTACACCTTC. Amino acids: CASTQVRRLGYTF.

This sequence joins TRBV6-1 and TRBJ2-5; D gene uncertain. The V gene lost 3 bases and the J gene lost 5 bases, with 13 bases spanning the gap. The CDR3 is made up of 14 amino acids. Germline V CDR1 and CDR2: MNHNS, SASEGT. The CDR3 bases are TGTGCCAGCAGTGAGCTCGGGCCTGGCGAGACCCAGTACTTC. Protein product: CASSELGPGETQYF.

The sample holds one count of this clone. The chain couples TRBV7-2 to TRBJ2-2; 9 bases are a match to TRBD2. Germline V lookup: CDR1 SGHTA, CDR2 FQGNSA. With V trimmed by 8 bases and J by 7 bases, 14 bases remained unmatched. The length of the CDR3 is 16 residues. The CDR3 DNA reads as TGTGCCAGCGGGGGCGGGAGGGCCGGCTTTATCGGGGAGCTGTTTTTT. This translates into CASGGGRAGFIGELFF.

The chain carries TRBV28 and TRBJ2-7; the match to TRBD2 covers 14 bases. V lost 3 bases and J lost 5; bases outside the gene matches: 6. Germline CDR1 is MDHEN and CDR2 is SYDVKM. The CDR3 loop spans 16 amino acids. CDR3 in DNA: TGTGCCAGCAGTTTCCGCGGGACTAGCGGGAGCAACGAGCAGTACTTC. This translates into CASSFRGTSGSNEQYF.

The CDR3 region is CASTMGQPNTEAFF. The CDR3 DNA reads TGTGCCAGCACTATGGGACAGCCGAACACTGAAGCTTTCTTT. The V and J genes are TRBV6-1 and TRBJ1-1, with 7 positions matching TRBD1. After removal of 7 bases from V and 1 base from J, the junction contained 6 bases not matched to a gene. This CDR3 is 14 amino acids long. CDR1 is MNHNS, CDR2 SASEGT, per germline.

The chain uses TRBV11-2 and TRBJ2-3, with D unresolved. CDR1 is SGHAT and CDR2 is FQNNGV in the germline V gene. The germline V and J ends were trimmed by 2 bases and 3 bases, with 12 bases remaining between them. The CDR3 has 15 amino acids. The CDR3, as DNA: TGTGCCAGCAGCTTAAAGGGCCTTGGTACAGATACGCAGTATTTT. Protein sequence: CASSLKGLGTDTQYF.

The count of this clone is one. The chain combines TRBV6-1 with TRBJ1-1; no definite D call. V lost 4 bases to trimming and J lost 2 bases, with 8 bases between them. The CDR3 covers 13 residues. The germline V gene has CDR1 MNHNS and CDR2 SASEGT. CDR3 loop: CASSAVGNTEAFF. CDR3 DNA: TGTGCCAGCAGTGCTGTCGGAAACACTGAAGCTTTCTTT.

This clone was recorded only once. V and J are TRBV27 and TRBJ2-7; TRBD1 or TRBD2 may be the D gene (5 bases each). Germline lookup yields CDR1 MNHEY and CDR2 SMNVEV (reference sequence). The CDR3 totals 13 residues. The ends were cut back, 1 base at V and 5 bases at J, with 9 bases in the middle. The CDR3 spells CASSLFGGNEQYF. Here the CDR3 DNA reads TGTGCCAGCAGTTTATTTGGGGGTAACGAGCAGTACTTC.

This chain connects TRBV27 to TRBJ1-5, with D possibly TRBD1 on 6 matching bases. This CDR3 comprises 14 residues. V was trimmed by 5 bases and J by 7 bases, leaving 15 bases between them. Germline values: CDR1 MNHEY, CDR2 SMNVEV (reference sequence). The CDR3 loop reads CASSPGGGRQPQHF. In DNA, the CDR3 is TGTGCCAGCAGTCCCGGGGGGGGCCGGCAGCCCCAGCATTTT.

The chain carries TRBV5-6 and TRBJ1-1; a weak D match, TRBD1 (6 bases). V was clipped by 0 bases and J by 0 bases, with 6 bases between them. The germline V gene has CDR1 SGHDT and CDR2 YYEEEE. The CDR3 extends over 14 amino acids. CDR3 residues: CASSLDRVNTEAFF. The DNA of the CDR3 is TGTGCCAGCAGCTTGGACAGGGTGAACACTGAAGCTTTCTTT.

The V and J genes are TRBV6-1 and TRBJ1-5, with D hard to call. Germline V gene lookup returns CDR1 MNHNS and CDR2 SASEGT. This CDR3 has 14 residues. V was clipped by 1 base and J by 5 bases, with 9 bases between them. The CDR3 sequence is CASSEVGRYQPQHF. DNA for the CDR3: TGTGCCAGCAGTGAAGTAGGTAGATATCAGCCCCAGCATTTT.

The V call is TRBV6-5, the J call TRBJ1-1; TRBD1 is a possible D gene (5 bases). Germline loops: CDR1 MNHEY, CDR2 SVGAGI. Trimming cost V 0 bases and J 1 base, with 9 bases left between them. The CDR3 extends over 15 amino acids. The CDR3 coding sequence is TGTGCCAGCAGTTACTCGAGGCAGGGGAACACTGAAGCTTTCTTT. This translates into CASSYSRQGNTEAFF.

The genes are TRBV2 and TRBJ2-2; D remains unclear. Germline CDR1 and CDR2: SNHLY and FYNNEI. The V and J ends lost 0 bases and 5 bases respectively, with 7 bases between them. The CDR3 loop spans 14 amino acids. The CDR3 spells CASSEAGWTGELFF. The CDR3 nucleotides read TGTGCCAGCAGTGAAGCCGGATGGACCGGGGAGCTGTTTTTT.